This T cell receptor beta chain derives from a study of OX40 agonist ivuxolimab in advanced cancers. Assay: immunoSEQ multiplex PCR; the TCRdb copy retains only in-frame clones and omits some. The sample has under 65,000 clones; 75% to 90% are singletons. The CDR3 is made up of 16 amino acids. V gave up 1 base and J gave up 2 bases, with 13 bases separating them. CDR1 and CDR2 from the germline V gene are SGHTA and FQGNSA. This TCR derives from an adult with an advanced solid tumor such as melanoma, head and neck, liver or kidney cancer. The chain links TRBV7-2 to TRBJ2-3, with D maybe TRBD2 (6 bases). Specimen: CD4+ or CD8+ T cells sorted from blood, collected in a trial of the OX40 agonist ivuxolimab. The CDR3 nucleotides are TGTGCCAGCAGCTTAGTCGGCGGGGCATACACAGATACGCAGTATTTT. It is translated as CASSLVGGAYTDTQYF.